This T cell receptor (beta chain) appears in the sequencing data of a study of CD8 T cells in ankylosing spondylitis. TCRdb independently ran MiXCR on the 5' RACE reads; one entry per CDR3 protein. The table includes approximately 400,000 distinct CDR3 sequences, roughly 26% detected once. The germline V gene has CDR1 KGHDR and CDR2 SFDVKD. V lost 2 bases to trimming and J lost 6 bases; unmatched junction nucleotides: 13. This CDR3 has 17 residues. Study results and limitations: Characteristic of ankylosing spondylitis blood, it appeared, was a TCR beta motif comprising about eight highly homologous variants.

Of note for this clonotype: Antigen unknown.

J is TRBJ1-2 and V is TRBV24-1, with 8 positions matching TRBD1. The sample comprised blood, either unsorted or a sorted T cell fraction (not recorded which). The TCR comes from a male donor with ankylosing spondylitis. This CDR3 is CATSDSGTGPLGDGYTF. CDR3 DNA sequence: TGTGCCACCAGTGATTCAGGGACAGGTCCGTTAGGGGATGGCTACACCTTC.